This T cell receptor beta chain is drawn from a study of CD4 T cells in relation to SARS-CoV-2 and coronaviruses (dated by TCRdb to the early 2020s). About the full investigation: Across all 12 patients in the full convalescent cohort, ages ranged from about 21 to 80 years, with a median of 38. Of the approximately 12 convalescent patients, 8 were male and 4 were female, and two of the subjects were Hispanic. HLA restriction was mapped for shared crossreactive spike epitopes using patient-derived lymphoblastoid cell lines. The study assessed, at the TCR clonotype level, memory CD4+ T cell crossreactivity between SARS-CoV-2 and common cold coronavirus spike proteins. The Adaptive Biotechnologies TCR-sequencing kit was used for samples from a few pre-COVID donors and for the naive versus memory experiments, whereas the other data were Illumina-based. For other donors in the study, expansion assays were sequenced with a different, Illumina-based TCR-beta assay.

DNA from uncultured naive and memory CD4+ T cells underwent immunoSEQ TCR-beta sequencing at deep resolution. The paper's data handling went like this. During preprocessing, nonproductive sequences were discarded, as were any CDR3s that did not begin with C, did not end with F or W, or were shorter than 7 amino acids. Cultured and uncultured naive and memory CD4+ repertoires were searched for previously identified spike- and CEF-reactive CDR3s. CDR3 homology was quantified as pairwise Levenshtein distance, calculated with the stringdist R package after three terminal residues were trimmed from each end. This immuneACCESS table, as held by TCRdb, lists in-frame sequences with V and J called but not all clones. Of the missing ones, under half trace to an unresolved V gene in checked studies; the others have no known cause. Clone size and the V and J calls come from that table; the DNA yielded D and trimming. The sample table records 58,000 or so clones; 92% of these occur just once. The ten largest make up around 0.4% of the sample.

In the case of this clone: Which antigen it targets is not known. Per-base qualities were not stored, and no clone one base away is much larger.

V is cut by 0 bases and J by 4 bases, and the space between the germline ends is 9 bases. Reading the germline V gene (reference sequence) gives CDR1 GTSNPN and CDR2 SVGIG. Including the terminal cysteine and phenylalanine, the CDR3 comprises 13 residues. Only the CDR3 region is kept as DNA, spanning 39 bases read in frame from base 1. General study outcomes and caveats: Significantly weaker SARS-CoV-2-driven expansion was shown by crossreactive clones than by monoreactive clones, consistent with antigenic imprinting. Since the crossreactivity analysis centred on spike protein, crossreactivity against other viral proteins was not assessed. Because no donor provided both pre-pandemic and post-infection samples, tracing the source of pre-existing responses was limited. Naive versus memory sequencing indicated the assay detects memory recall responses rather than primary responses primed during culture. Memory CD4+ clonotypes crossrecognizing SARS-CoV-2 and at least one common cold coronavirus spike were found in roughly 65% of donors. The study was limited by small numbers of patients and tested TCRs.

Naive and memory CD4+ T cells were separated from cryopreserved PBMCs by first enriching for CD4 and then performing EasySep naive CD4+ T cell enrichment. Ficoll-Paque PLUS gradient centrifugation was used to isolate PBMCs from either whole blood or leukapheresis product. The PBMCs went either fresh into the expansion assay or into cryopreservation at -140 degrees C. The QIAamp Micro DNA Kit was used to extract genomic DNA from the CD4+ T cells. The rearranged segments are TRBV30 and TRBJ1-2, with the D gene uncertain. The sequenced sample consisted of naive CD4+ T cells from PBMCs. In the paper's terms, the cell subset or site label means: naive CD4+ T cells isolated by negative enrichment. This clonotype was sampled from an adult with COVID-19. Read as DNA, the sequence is TGTGCCTGGAGTGTATCCTACGGCTATGGCTACACCTTC. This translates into CAWSVSYGYGYTF.